The present T cell receptor beta chain was sequenced within a study of cytomegalovirus exposure and HLA in healthy donors. Findings and limits, study-wide: Later analysis found that TCR beta chains associated with HLA were more clonally expanded than other, equally common chains. The authors enumerated some 170 TCR beta chains as linked to cytomegalovirus.

CDR1 is MDHEN and CDR2 is SYDVKM in the germline V gene. Deletions cut 2 bases from V and 2 bases from J, with 10 bases between. This CDR3 contains 14 residues. This clone was detected only a few times. Its antigen is not identified. PCR amplification relied on 60 Vbeta primers (plus 13 Jbeta primers). TCRdb's table, derived via immunoSEQ multiplex PCR, lists solely in-frame clones and lacks some. The sample has under 150,000 clones; approximately 78% are singletons. The chain combines TRBV28 with TRBJ2-7; the D gene is possibly TRBD2 (6 bases). This TCR derives from a woman aged 35 to 49 in good health and CMV-seropositive. Sequenced material: PBMCs. CDR3 nucleotides: TGTGCCAGCAGTTTACCAGGGAGGCCCTACGAGCAGTACTTC. It codes for CASSLPGRPYEQYF.